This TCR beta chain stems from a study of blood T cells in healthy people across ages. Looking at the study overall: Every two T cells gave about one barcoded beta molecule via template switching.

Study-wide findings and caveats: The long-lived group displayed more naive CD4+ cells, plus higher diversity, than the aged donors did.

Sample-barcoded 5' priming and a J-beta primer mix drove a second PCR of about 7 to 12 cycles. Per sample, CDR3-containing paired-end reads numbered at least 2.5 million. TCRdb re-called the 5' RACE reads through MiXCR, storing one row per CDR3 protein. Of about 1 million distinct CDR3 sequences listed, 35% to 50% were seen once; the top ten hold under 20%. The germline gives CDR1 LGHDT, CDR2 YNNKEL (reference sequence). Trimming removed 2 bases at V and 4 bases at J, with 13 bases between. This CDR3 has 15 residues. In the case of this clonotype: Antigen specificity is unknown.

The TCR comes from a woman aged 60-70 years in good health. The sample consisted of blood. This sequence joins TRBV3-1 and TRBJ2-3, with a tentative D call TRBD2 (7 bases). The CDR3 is CASSQIGGGADTQYF. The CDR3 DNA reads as TGTGCCAGCAGCCAAATAGGGGGAGGGGCAGATACGCAGTATTTT.